This T cell receptor (beta chain) is drawn from a study of cytomegalovirus exposure and HLA in healthy donors. Details on this clone: The target antigen is unknown.

Whole-study findings and limits: Previously analyzed data showed that most TCR beta V segments were productive at a frequency of about 87% or about 30%.

The PCR employed 60 Vbeta primers together with 13 Jbeta primers. TCRdb's copy holds only in-frame clones and misses some; the assay was immunoSEQ multiplex PCR. Of around 130,000 clones in the sample, around three quarters were seen once. Per germline, CDR1 SGHTS and CDR2 YDEGEE. The CDR3 is 14 residues long. Trimming removed 2 bases from V and 3 bases from J, with 8 bases in between. The specimen was PBMCs. The chain joins TRBV5-8 to TRBJ2-2; D ambiguous. The source of this sequence is a young man in good health and CMV-seronegative. In nucleotides, the CDR3 is TGTGCCAGCAGCTTATTGGCGGACACCGGGGAGCTGTTTTTT. Encoded protein: CASSLLADTGELFF.